This T cell receptor (beta chain) was recovered during a study of metastatic and nonmetastatic thyroid tumors. Background on the study: Malignant and benign thyroid patients had repertoires compared in peripheral blood and tumor or nodule tissue.

This clone was detected only a few times. Its antigen remains unknown. Thyroid surgery took place with no prior treatment in any patient. Findings of the study overall: In both blood and tumor samples, TCR beta diversity was reported significantly higher for malignant than benign nodules.

CDR1 MRHNA and CDR2 SNTAGT come from the germline V gene. The CDR3 sequence is 14 residues long. V was shortened by 5 bases and J by 2 bases, with 11 bases between the two germline ends. Using MiXCR, TCRdb reanalyzed the PCR reads. The sample has tens of thousands of clones; roughly 30% are singletons. The sequenced sample was blood. The chain links TRBV6-4 to TRBJ2-3, with D perhaps TRBD1 or TRBD2 (5 bases each). The TCR originated in a female donor with papillary thyroid cancer or a benign thyroid nodule (not recorded which). Some clones in this sample may be carry-over from other donors' samples. For the CDR3, the DNA is TGTGCCAGCAGTCCCCAGGGAGCCACAGATACGCAGTATTTT. Amino acid sequence: CASSPQGATDTQYF.